One and the same sample provided the 8 T cell receptor beta chains below, sequenced in a study of T cells in Graves' hyperthyroidism and ophthalmopathy. The TCR beta CDR3 regions underwent amplification using RNA transcripts as the source. When the TCR CDR3 underwent first-round RT-PCR, the HTBI primer set was used. Using its own MiXCR run on the multiplex PCR reads, TCRdb lists one record per CDR3 protein. The repertoire holds 500,000 to 650,000 distinct CDR3 sequences, with around 13% as singletons. The sequenced sample consisted of blood. Receptors originate from a woman aged 40-49 years with Graves' hyperthyroidism.

This clonotype was seen only a few times. A much larger clone differs by one base, so this may be a read error. The chain joins TRBV6-2 or TRBV6-3 to TRBJ2-2, with 11 bases fitting TRBD2. CDR1 is MNHEY, CDR2 SVGEGT, per germline. The CDR3 has 18 amino acids. Trimming at V came to 4 bases and at J to 3 bases, leaving 10 bases not matched to a gene. The CDR3 DNA reads TGTGCCAGCAGTTTATATGGACTAGCGGGTTCGGACACCGGGGAGCTGTTTTTT. Protein product: CASSLYGLAGSDTGELFF.

V usage is TRBV2 and J usage is TRBJ2-5; D ambiguous. The CDR3 runs to 15 residues. The V and J ends lost 5 bases and 2 bases respectively, with 15 bases between them. Germline loops: CDR1 SNHLY, CDR2 FYNNEI. The CDR3 region is CASSKISTLQETQYF. The CDR3 DNA follows: TGTGCCAGCAGTAAAATCTCGACTCTACAAGAGACCCAGTACTTC.

This clonotype was counted ten times or more. The V call is TRBV2, the J call TRBJ1-4; D perhaps matches TRBD1 (5 bases). The CDR3 is made up of 16 amino acids. Per germline, CDR1 SNHLY and CDR2 FYNNEI. The V gene lost 4 bases and the J gene lost 5 bases, with 17 bases spanning the gap. DNA for the CDR3: TGTGCCAGCAGTGGGGTGACAGTGGGGACGAATGAAAAACTGTTTTTT. Translation gives CASSGVTVGTNEKLFF. Supplemented by reference TRBV2 and TRBJ1-4, the full variable domain reads EPEVTQTPSHQVTQMGQEVILRCVPISNHLYFYWYRQILGQKVEFLVSFYNNEISEKSEIFDDQFSVERPDGSNFTLKIRSTKLEDSAMYFCASSGVTVGTNEKLFFGSGTQLSVL.

The table lists this clonotype with many counts. The chain combines TRBV7-3 with TRBJ2-5, with a tentative D call TRBD2 (7 bases). The V end lost 0 bases, the J end lost 1 base, and 9 bases lay between the germline ends. The CDR3 is 15 amino acids. Per the germline V gene, CDR1 is SGHTA and CDR2 is FQGTGA. The CDR3 nucleotides are TGTGCCAGCAGCTTAACAGGGGGGGCCCAAGAGACCCAGTACTTC. This sequence encodes CASSLTGGAQETQYF.

This clonotype showed up many times. The chain is built from TRBV28 and TRBJ1-1; 9 bases are a match to TRBD1. V gave up 4 bases and J gave up 1 base; unmatched junction bases: 1. In germline, CDR1 is MDHEN, CDR2 SYDVKM. This CDR3 is built from 14 residues. The CDR3, as DNA: TGTGCCAGCAGTTCGGGACAGGGGAACACTGAAGCTTTCTTT. Protein sequence: CASSSGQGNTEAFF. The entire variable domain, with the rest obtained from reference TRBV28 and TRBJ1-1, is as follows: DVKVTQSSRYLVKRTGEKVFLECVQDMDHENMFWYRQDPGLGLRLIYFSYDVKMKEKGDIPEGYSVSREKKERFSLILESASTNQTSMYLCASSSGQGNTEAFFGQGTRLTVV.

In its sample, this clonotype was seen many times. This chain links TRBV20-1 with TRBJ2-7, with 9 bases that match TRBD2. The CDR3 is 13 residues long. The junction had 1 base not matched to a gene; V was cut back by 2 bases and J by 2 bases. Germline V gene sequence: CDR1 DFQATT, CDR2 SNEGSKA (reference sequence). The DNA for the CDR3 is TGCAGTGCTAGATCTAGCGGGACCTACGAGCAGTACTTC. This gives the protein CSARSSGTYEQYF.

CDR3 region: CASSPNPSGNTIYF. CDR3 coding DNA: TGTGCCAGCTCTCCCAACCCCTCTGGAAACACCATATATTTT. The V call is TRBV2, the J call TRBJ1-3; no reliable D call. The CDR3 is made up of 14 amino acids. Germline V gene data show CDR1 as SNHLY and CDR2 as FYNNEI. Trimming took 8 bases from V and 0 from J, leaving 11 bases between them.

Ten or more counts support this clonotype. The chain has TRBV2 and TRBJ1-1; D uncertain. The CDR3 contains 13 residues. Trimming left V 7 bases short and J 6 bases short, with 15 bases between. Germline V gene sequence: CDR1 SNHLY, CDR2 FYNNEI. For the CDR3, the DNA is TGTGCCAGCAATCCCGGGAGCCTGGCTGAAGCTTTCTTT. It codes for CASNPGSLAEAFF.